The clone carrying this T cell receptor beta chain came up many times. Its antigen is unknown. This entry comes from a study of early T cells in non-severe SARS-CoV-2 infection. Broader study findings: Using VDJdb, the matching emphasized anti-spike CD8 responses while missing private and CD4 specificities.

Individual cDNA molecules received unique molecular identifiers. Each CDR3 protein is one row after TCRdb ran MiXCR on the 5' RACE reads. The sample includes about 73,000 distinct CDR3 sequences, roughly an eighth of them seen just once. Sequences were obtained from whole blood. This receptor was identified in an adult who was a healthcare worker with PCR-confirmed SARS-CoV-2 infection or an uninfected control (not recorded which).

The CDR3 protein is CATSDRRRTVVCHKWPQHF. The CDR3 bases are TGTGCCACCAGTGATAGGAGACGGACGGTTGTTTGTCACAAATGGCCCCAGCATTTT. V is TRBV24-1 and J is TRBJ1-5; D remains ambiguous. Germline V gene lookup returns CDR1 KGHDR and CDR2 SFDVKD. The CDR3 length is 19 residues. Trimming stripped 3 bases from V and 9 bases from J, with 29 bases between.